This T cell receptor beta chain was profiled in a study of T-cell memory formation after mild COVID-19. Whole-study results and caveats: Of the contracting clones, CD4+ ones lay mainly in CM and EM, and CD8+ ones in EMRA.

CDR1 and CDR2 (germline): MNHNY, SVGAGI (reference sequence). CDR3 length: 17 residues. V gave up 0 bases and J gave up 2 bases, with 13 bases separating them. This clonotype was seen more than once but under ten times. Its antigen is as yet unknown. 5'RACE primed from the constant segment yielded TCR alpha and TCR beta cDNA libraries bearing sample barcodes and UMIs. TCRdb reprocessed the 5' RACE reads via MiXCR and lists one record per CDR3 protein. The sample yields hundreds of thousands of distinct CDR3 sequences, roughly 18% seen once. This clonotype was sampled from an adult woman who had mild COVID-19 (a few samples of this study predate the infection). Cell type and time point are not known. V gene TRBV6-6 combines with J gene TRBJ2-2; D gene ambiguous. The sample consisted of PBMCs or a T cell subset sorted from them (not recorded which). Here the CDR3 DNA reads TGTGCCAGCAGTTACTCGAATGCGTGGAGCAACACCGGGGAGCTGTTTTTT. The encoded protein is CASSYSNAWSNTGELFF.